These 22 T cell receptor beta chains originate from one sample sequenced in a study of cytomegalovirus exposure and HLA in healthy donors. The PCR was carried out with 60 Vbeta primers and 13 Jbeta primers. Assay: immunoSEQ multiplex PCR; the TCRdb copy retains only in-frame clones and omits some. The sample contains roughly 100,000 clones, about 80% of which appear only once. The sample consisted of PBMCs. Source of these receptors: a young man in good health and CMV-seropositive.

The CDR3: CAISGGDFNEQFF. DNA for the CDR3: TGTGCCATCAGTGGTGGAGATTTCAATGAGCAGTTCTTC. The V call is TRBV10-3, the J call TRBJ2-1; no clear D gene. V lost 4 bases to trimming and J lost 6 bases, with 10 bases between them. The CDR3 consists of 13 residues. CDR1 is ENHRY and CDR2 is SYGVKD in the germline V gene.

The chain employs TRBV6-1 and TRBJ1-1; 8 nucleotides match TRBD1. V shed 6 bases and J 6 bases; nucleotides not matched to a gene: 0. The germline gives CDR1 MNHNS, CDR2 SASEGT. This CDR3 is 11 amino acids long. CDR3 protein: CASRGQAEAFF. The CDR3 nucleotides are TGTGCCAGCAGGGGACAGGCTGAAGCTTTCTTT.

This chain uses TRBV30 with TRBJ1-2; D call uncertain. V gave up 5 bases and J gave up 10 bases, with 11 bases separating them. CDR3 size: 10 residues. CDR1 is GTSNPN, CDR2 SVGIG, per germline (reference sequence). The CDR3 loop is CAWLSNSYTF. In DNA form, the CDR3 reads TGTGCCTGGCTGAGCAATTCCTACACCTTC.

The rearrangement joins TRBV4-2 to TRBJ2-2; a possible D gene is TRBD2 (5 bases). In germline, CDR1 is LGHNA, CDR2 YNFKEQ. V was shortened by 2 bases and J by 8 bases, with 15 bases between the two germline ends. The CDR3 has 15 amino acids. The CDR3 DNA reads TGTGCCAGCAGCCAATCAACTAGGTTAGAGGGGGAGCTGTTTTTT. Amino acids: CASSQSTRLEGELFF.

The rearrangement joins TRBV5-1 to TRBJ2-2; TRBD1 might be the D (6 bases). The CDR3 covers 16 residues. V lost 4 bases, J lost 6 bases, and 19 bases lay in between. Germline V gene lookup returns CDR1 SGHRS and CDR2 YFSETQ. The CDR3 DNA reads as TGCGCCAGCAGCCCACCCAGGGGTGATAGCGCCGGGGAGCTGTTTTTT. Protein sequence: CASSPPRGDSAGELFF. The full variable domain, with the rest looked up from reference TRBV5-1 and TRBJ2-2, is KAGVTQTPRYLIKTRGQQVTLSCSPISGHRSVSWYQQTPGQGLQFLFEYFSETQRNKGNFPGRFSGRQFSNSRSEMNVSTLELGDSALYLCASSPPRGDSAGELFFGEGSRLTVL.

This sequence joins TRBV29-1 and TRBJ1-1, with a weak D call TRBD1 (5 bases). Germline V gene sequence: CDR1 SQVTM, CDR2 ANQGSEA. Trimming took off 6 bases at V and 1 base at J, with 15 bases between the two ends. This CDR3 is built from 14 residues. The CDR3 loop reads CSVRSLTANTEAFF. CDR3 DNA sequence: TGCAGCGTCCGGAGTCTGACAGCGAACACTGAAGCTTTCTTT.

The chain has TRBV5-6 and TRBJ2-3, with 13 nucleotides matching TRBD2. Trimming cost V 7 bases and J 4 bases; bases outside gene matches: 0. Looked up from germline, CDR1 is SGHDT and CDR2 is YYEEEE. This CDR3 region has 13 residues. CDR3: CASGLAGADTQYF. Here the CDR3 DNA reads TGTGCCAGCGGACTAGCGGGGGCAGATACGCAGTATTTT.

The V gene is TRBV6-5, the J gene TRBJ2-1; 7 bases align to TRBD2. J lost 8 bases, V lost 5 bases, and 12 bases had no gene match. The CDR3 sequence is 15 residues long. CDR1 is MNHEY and CDR2 is SVGAGI in the germline V gene. This CDR3 is CASSTTSVGSDEQFF. The CDR3 DNA reads TGTGCCAGCAGTACTACTAGCGTGGGGTCTGATGAGCAGTTCTTC.

The V and J genes are TRBV29-1 and TRBJ2-7, with 12 positions matching TRBD1. V was clipped by 8 bases and J by 9 bases; unmatched bases: 8. The CDR3 consists of 12 residues. Germline CDR1 is SQVTM and CDR2 is ANQGSEA. CDR3 region: CSTGTGGGGQYF. The CDR3 DNA is TGCAGCACCGGGACAGGGGGCGGGGGGCAGTACTTC.

This chain joins TRBV19 and TRBJ2-1; 7 bases agree with TRBD1. This CDR3 is built from 16 residues. CDR1 LNHDA and CDR2 SQIVND come from the germline V gene (reference sequence). With 1 base clipped from V and 2 bases from J, the junction kept 5 bases outside the gene matches. The CDR3 nucleotides are TGTGCCAGTAGTATAGTCCCCGGGACAGCCTACAATGAGCAGTTCTTC. It codes for CASSIVPGTAYNEQFF.

V and J are TRBV2 and TRBJ1-2, with D unclear. The CDR3 totals 12 residues. Per germline, CDR1 SNHLY and CDR2 FYNNEI. V was clipped by 4 bases and J by 14 bases, with 17 bases between them. The chain's CDR3 is CASSGAGQARTF. CDR3 DNA: TGTGCCAGCAGTGGGGCCGGTCAGGCAAGGACCTTC.

This clone showed up just once. Sequence at one end of the junction differs from germline and may be a read error. The same CDR3 also results from other DNA sequences found in this sample. V is TRBV7-2 and J is TRBJ2-7; D is possibly TRBD1 (6 bases). Germline-derived CDR1 and CDR2 are SGHTA and FQGNSA. This CDR3 region has 13 residues. CDR3 in DNA: TGTGCCAGCAGCCATCAGGGGCGGTACGAACAGTACTTC. It yields the protein CASSHQGRYEQYF.

The rearrangement joins TRBV6-6 to TRBJ2-5, with 8 nucleotides matching TRBD2. Judging by the DNA end, TRBJ2-7 fits better; the J call may be wrong. CDR3 size: 13 residues. Germline V gene lookup returns CDR1 MNHNY and CDR2 SVGAGI (reference sequence). The CDR3 DNA is TGTGCCAGCGGGCGGGGGGCAACCTACGAGCAGTACTTC. Translating gives CASGRGATYEQYF.

The V gene is TRBV19, the J gene TRBJ1-4; 8 bases match TRBD1. This CDR3 has 17 amino acids. V shed 4 bases and J 1 base; nucleotides not matched to a gene: 8. The V gene's germline CDR1 is LNHDA and CDR2 SQIVND (reference sequence). CDR3 in amino acids: CASSKYQGARTNEKLFF. The CDR3, as DNA: TGTGCCAGTAGTAAATACCAGGGGGCAAGAACTAATGAAAAACTGTTTTTT. The variable domain in full, completed from reference TRBV19 and TRBJ1-4, reads DGGITQSPKYLFRKEGQNVTLSCEQNLNHDAMYWYRQDPGQGLRLIYYSQIVNDFQKGDIAEGYSVSREKKESFPLTVTSAQKNPTAFYLCASSKYQGARTNEKLFFGSGTQLSVL.

This clone was observed a single time. This chain joins TRBV6-6 and TRBJ1-2; TRBD1 aligns across 7 bases. Germline CDR1 reads MNHNY; CDR2 reads SVGAGI (reference sequence). Losses at the gene ends were 2 bases for V and 6 bases for J; bases not matched to a gene: 6. The CDR3 is made up of 14 amino acids. The DNA of the CDR3 is TGTGCCAGCAGTTACCCCGGGACAGAACATGGCTACACCTTC. Translating it yields CASSYPGTEHGYTF.

J is TRBJ2-3 and V is TRBV27; 8 nucleotides align to TRBD2. Per germline, CDR1 MNHEY and CDR2 SMNVEV (reference sequence). The CDR3 runs to 14 residues. V shed 6 bases and J 1 base; nucleotides not matched to a gene: 3. CDR3: CASRISGGTDTQYF. The CDR3 DNA reads as TGTGCCAGCAGGATTAGCGGGGGCACAGATACGCAGTATTTT.

This clone was recorded once. The V call is TRBV10-2, the J call TRBJ1-2; D perhaps matches TRBD1 (6 bases). V lost 8 bases to trimming and J lost 6 bases, with 22 bases between them. CDR1 is WSHSY, CDR2 SAAADI, per germline. This CDR3 comprises 15 residues. The CDR3 region is CASSGRGEIRNGYTF. CDR3 nucleotides: TGCGCCAGCTCGGGGAGGGGGGAAATTCGGAATGGCTACACCTTC.

The genes are TRBV7-9 and TRBJ2-7, with a tentative D call TRBD1 (6 bases). This CDR3 contains 16 residues. In germline, CDR1 is SEHNR, CDR2 FQNEAQ (reference sequence). The V end was cut by 5 bases, the J end by 5 bases, with 22 bases between. CDR3 in amino acids: CASSPAPPQGDHEQYF. CDR3 in DNA: TGTGCCAGCAGCCCAGCCCCCCCACAGGGAGACCACGAGCAGTACTTC.

This clone showed up just once. The chain uses TRBV6-1 and TRBJ2-5; 10 positions agree with TRBD2. Germline V gene sequence: CDR1 MNHNS, CDR2 SASEGT. The CDR3 has 19 residues. Trimming cost V 2 bases and J 7 bases; bases outside gene matches: 19. The CDR3 DNA is TGTGCCAGCAGTGAATGGAGGATACCGGGACTAGCGCCCTGGGGGACCCAGTACTTC. It specifies CASSEWRIPGLAPWGTQYF.

J is TRBJ1-3 and V is TRBV5-8, with 8 bases that match TRBD1. CDR3 length: 15 amino acids. From germline, CDR1 is SGHTS and CDR2 YDEGEE. V lost 5 bases to trimming and J lost 2 bases; unmatched junction nucleotides: 6. The CDR3 DNA follows: TGTGCCAGCAGTACGGACAGGGTCCCTGGAAACACCATATATTTT. As protein: CASSTDRVPGNTIYF.

The chain has TRBV6-1 and TRBJ1-5; D uncertain. Germline V gene data show CDR1 as MNHNS and CDR2 as SASEGT. V was shortened by 2 bases and J by 0 bases, with 11 bases between the two germline ends. The CDR3 has 16 residues. The DNA of the CDR3 is TGTGCCAGCAGTGAAAACCCGGGGTATAGCAATCAGCCCCAGCATTTT. This sequence encodes CASSENPGYSNQPQHF.

The chain combines TRBV28 with TRBJ1-1; 9 bases fit TRBD1. CDR3 length: 17 residues. V dropped 4 bases and J dropped 1; count of bases not matched to a gene: 10. CDR1 and CDR2 from the germline V gene are MDHEN and SYDVKM. The DNA for the CDR3 is TGTGCCAGCAGTTATCCGGGACAGGGTTGGGGGAACACTGAAGCTTTCTTT. It is translated as CASSYPGQGWGNTEAFF.